This entry features one TCR beta chain sequence. Its specificity is unknown. The data derive from a study of vaccination effects on CD4 cells after COVID-19. Study summary: Post-vaccine sampling occurred a median 72 days after the second dose.

The table came from immunoSEQ multiplex PCR; TCRdb's copy has only in-frame clones and leaves some out. The sample lists tens of thousands of clones, roughly 72% occurring once. Antigen-specific CD4+ T cells were first expanded with viral peptide pools by the ViraFEST assay and only then sequenced. Researchers isolated CD4+ T cells once approximately eleven days of culture had elapsed. Each participant received a vaccine that was either BNT162b2 or mRNA-1273, given as two doses. Vaccine recipients had no previous SARS-CoV-2 infection; their nucleocapsid antibodies were negative. On day 3 and again on day 7, half the medium was replaced with IL-2 medium. CDR1 is LNHDA, CDR2 SQIVND, per germline (reference sequence). V lost 6 bases, J lost 8 bases, and 2 bases stayed unmatched. This CDR3 region has 13 residues. Study observations and caveats: Infection-derived and vaccine-derived clones contracted markedly late after vaccination.

The sequence was obtained from a human donor who received a COVID-19 vaccine. The chain recombines TRBV19 with TRBJ2-1, with 12 nucleotides matching TRBD2. This sample comprised CD4+ T cells from PBMCs cultured with HCoV-NL63 spike peptides, obtained after COVID-19 vaccination. CDR3 DNA: TGTGCCAGTAGCCTAGCGGGAGGGGATGAGCAGTTCTTC. It translates to CASSLAGGDEQFF.